Here is one T cell receptor (beta chain) with its context. Its antigen is unknown. This specimen comes from a study of cytomegalovirus exposure and HLA in healthy donors. Study outcomes and limitations: Analysis was carried out at a later point, and it linked a missense DCLRE1C variant to TCR beta V- and J-gene trimming. In vitro, three CMV-associated chains proved specific for CMV antigens. Accurate HLA-A and HLA-B prediction from TCR beta sequences was reported for most subjects. A later analysis associated 15,000 or so TCR beta sequences with HLA alleles at a 0.05 false discovery rate.

The PCR was carried out with 60 Vbeta primers and 13 Jbeta primers. Using immunoSEQ multiplex PCR, the repertoire was profiled, and TCRdb retains in-frame clones only, with some absent. The sample data list some 140,000 clones. Sequenced: PBMCs. This sequence originates from a woman between 55 and 75 years old in good health and CMV-seronegative.

The CDR3 reads CASSLASGSWNEQFF. In DNA, the CDR3 is TGTGCCAGCAGCTTAGCGAGCGGGAGTTGGAATGAGCAGTTCTTC. The J gene is TRBJ2-1, the V gene TRBV7-9, with 8 bases fitting TRBD2. The CDR3 totals 15 residues. Unmatched junction bases numbered 5, after V lost 0 bases and J lost 7 bases. Germline V gene lookup returns CDR1 SEHNR and CDR2 FQNEAQ (reference sequence).